This TCR beta chain was retrieved from a study of lymphopenia after photon versus proton radiotherapy. The repertoire was sequenced with immunoSEQ multiplex PCR; TCRdb's copy has only in-frame clones and lacks some. The sample has 65,000 to 85,000 clones; around 90% are singletons. The CDR3 loop spans 11 amino acids. The germline V gene has CDR1 DFQATT and CDR2 SNEGSKA (reference sequence). V was cut by 6 bases and J by 7 bases, with 10 bases left in between. The chain carries TRBV20-1 and TRBJ1-5, with D unclear. The TCR sequence derives from a woman aged 40 to 49 with cholangiocarcinoma. The source was peripheral blood, collected from a patient treated with photon-based radiotherapy. CDR3 residues: CSAGRDQPQHF. Written as DNA, the CDR3 is TGCAGTGCCGGAAGAGACCAGCCCCAGCATTTT.